A selection of T cell receptor beta chains follows, all from one sample in a study of blood T cells in healthy people across ages. Using its own MiXCR run on the 5' RACE reads, TCRdb lists one record per CDR3 protein. Of almost 800,000 distinct CDR3 sequences in the sample, over 45% were seen once. Sequencing was done on a sample of blood. All receptors come from a man in his thirties or forties in good health. Each CDR3 is given with its conserved first and last residue. The order of the fields is clone size, V gene, J gene, D gene, CDR3 protein, CDR3 DNA. A D gene is named only where the DNA matches it firmly. Some rows have no size entry. The others give once, few or many, or a class for an expanded clone.

>.|TRBV7-2|TRBJ2-3|TRBD2
CASSAGDYSTDTQYF
TGTGCCAGCAGCGCGGGGGACTATTCCACAGATACGCAGTATTTT
>once|TRBV7-9|TRBJ1-2|TRBD1
CASTWDSYSGYTF
TGTGCCAGCACATGGGACAGTTATAGCGGCTACACCTTC
>few|TRBV20-1|TRBJ2-3|TRBD2
CSARELAGRTDTQYF
TGCAGTGCTAGAGAACTAGCGGGCCGCACAGATACGCAGTATTTT
>.|TRBV4-2|TRBJ1-2|TRBD1
CASSQATTGDSYTF
TGTGCCAGCAGCCAAGCAACTACAGGGGATAGCTACACCTTC
>once|TRBV21-1|TRBJ2-1|.
CASIWTGSAETQFF
TGTGCCAGCATCTGGACAGGGAGCGCAGAGACCCAGTTCTTC
>.|TRBV7-2|TRBJ2-7|TRBD2
CASSLRRGLAGGEQYF
TGTGCCAGCAGCTTGAGACGGGGACTAGCGGGAGGGGAGCAGTACTTC
>.|TRBV15|TRBJ2-4|.
CATSRDQVGSGNIQYF
TGTGCCACCAGCAGAGATCAAGTCGGCAGTGGAAACATTCAGTACTTC
>.|TRBV14|TRBJ2-7|.
CASSRQGIGYEQYF
TGTGCCAGCAGCCGGCAGGGGATAGGCTACGAGCAGTACTTC
>.|TRBV2|TRBJ1-4|.
CVSSGRVYAKLFF
TGTGTCAGCAGTGGCAGGGTGTACGCCAAACTGTTTTTT
>.|TRBV20-1|TRBJ2-3|.
CSASGGAGNPTDTQYF
TGCAGTGCTAGTGGGGGGGCGGGGAACCCCACAGATACGCAGTATTTT
>.|TRBV6-6|TRBJ2-7|.
CASSYFLGVEQYF
TGTGCCAGCAGTTACTTTTTGGGAGTCGAGCAGTACTTC
>.|TRBV20-1|TRBJ2-5|.
CSAPLGGTQYF
TGCAGTGCCCCGCTCGGGGGGACCCAGTACTTC
>many|TRBV5-1|TRBJ2-3|.
CASSQDMPMDTQYF
TGCGCCAGCAGCCAAGATATGCCGATGGATACGCAGTATTTT
>.|TRBV6-1|TRBJ1-2|.
CASSEGYYGYTF
TGTGCCAGCAGTGAAGGGTACTATGGCTACACCTTC
>.|TRBV2|TRBJ2-7|.
CASSGFTSSYEQYF
TGTGCCAGCAGTGGGTTTACAAGCTCCTACGAGCAGTACTTC
>.|TRBV6-1|TRBJ2-7|TRBD1
CAGSARDRDEQYF
TGTGCCGGCAGTGCCCGGGACAGGGACGAGCAGTACTTC
>.|TRBV2|TRBJ2-1|.
CASNRGNEQFF
TGTGCGTCGAATAGAGGCAATGAGCAGTTCTTC
>.|TRBV24-1|TRBJ1-1|.
CATQSQGPDTEAFF
TGTGCCACCCAATCACAGGGTCCGGATACTGAAGCTTTCTTT
>.|TRBV6-2/TRBV6-3|TRBJ2-7|.
CASSYPTGTYEQYF
TGTGCCAGCAGTTACCCGACAGGTACCTACGAGCAGTACTTC
>.|TRBV10-3|TRBJ1-2|TRBD1
CAIKGTGHNYGYTF
TGTGCCATCAAAGGGACAGGGCATAACTATGGCTACACCTTC
>.|TRBV7-9|TRBJ2-2|TRBD2
CASSFTSSERGGELFF
TGTGCCAGCAGCTTTACTAGCTCGGAGCGGGGCGGGGAGCTGTTTTTT
>.|TRBV20-1|TRBJ2-1|TRBD2
CSAREGSGGSNEQFF
TGCAGTGCTAGAGAGGGTAGCGGGGGTTCCAATGAGCAGTTCTTC
>.|TRBV6-2/TRBV6-3|TRBJ2-3|.
CASSATGPDTQYF
TGTGCCAGCAGTGCTACGGGGCCAGATACGCAGTATTTT
>few|TRBV19|TRBJ2-7|TRBD1
CASSIGDSYEQYF
TGTGCCAGTAGTATTGGGGACAGCTACGAGCAGTACTTC
>.|TRBV30|TRBJ1-2|.
CAASPAGADGYTF
TGTGCCGCTAGTCCGGCAGGGGCCGATGGCTACACCTTC
>.|TRBV20-1|TRBJ2-1|TRBD2
CSASTTSGSDEQFF
TGCAGTGCGAGCACGACTAGCGGGTCAGATGAGCAGTTCTTC
>.|TRBV20-1|TRBJ2-7|.
CSASERSGYEQYF
TGCAGTGCTAGCGAAAGGTCCGGCTACGAGCAGTACTTC
>.|TRBV14|TRBJ1-1|.
CASSQEVTGTNTEAFF
TGTGCCAGCAGCCAAGAAGTGACGGGGACTAACACTGAAGCTTTCTTT
>few|TRBV11-2|TRBJ2-7|.
CASRGTSSYEQYF
TGTGCCAGCAGAGGCACGTCGTCTTACGAGCAGTACTTC